The clone carrying this TCR beta chain was counted only a few times. What it binds is not known. Primed by a sample-barcoded 5' primer and a J-beta primer mix, a second PCR proceeded for 7 to 11 cycles. TCRdb fed the 5' RACE reads into MiXCR, producing one record per CDR3 protein. Among 1.2 million to 1.5 million distinct CDR3 sequences listed, 59% were seen once. The CDR3 length is 14 residues. Looked up from germline, CDR1 is LGHNA and CDR2 is YNFKEQ. V lost 1 base and J lost 6, with 12 bases in between. The data belong to a study of blood T cells in healthy people across ages. Study-level results: Those diversity estimates obtained from one million T cells were thought to be underestimates. Age advanced and TCR beta diversity per million T cells fell, roughly linearly.

The rearrangement joins TRBV4-2 to TRBJ1-2, with unresolved D. The sequenced sample was blood. This TCR was sampled from a man between 18 and 29 years old in good health. The CDR3 DNA follows: TGTGCCAGCAGCCAAGGGGGTGGTTTGGATGGCTACACCTTC. This encodes CASSQGGGLDGYTF.